The clone carrying this T cell receptor (beta chain) was counted a single time. The CDR3 covers 14 residues. The V and J ends lost 3 bases and 5 bases, in that order; junction bases with no gene match: 6. From germline, CDR1 is MDHEN and CDR2 SYDVKM. This record comes from a study of blood T cell repertoires in COVID-19. Repertoires were generated with immunoSEQ multiplex PCR, while TCRdb's copy carries only in-frame clones and drops some. The table lists fewer than 350,000 clones, around 90% of them singletons. Sequenced input: peripheral blood. The TCR comes from a woman in her 30s with COVID-19, enrolled during active disease. The chain has TRBV28 and TRBJ1-2, with TRBD1 matching over 7 bases. The CDR3 here is CASSFVRGKYGYTF. DNA for the CDR3: TGTGCCAGCAGTTTCGTCAGGGGGAAATATGGCTACACCTTC.